The 23 T cell receptor delta chains in this list originate from one sample, sequenced in a study of gamma-delta chains in newborns, infants, children (dated by TCRdb to about 2019). This sample was sequenced with an Illumina MiSeq. With CATT, TCRdb called clones again from the public reads; duplicate DNA rows were later joined. Counted in this sample were around 4,000 delta-chain clones; about 36% of them appeared once. The ten largest clones represent 14% of the sample. The sample was blood. These receptors were obtained from a child who received the measles vaccine.

This clone is classed as medium-sized. The rearrangement uses TRAV29/DV5 and TRDJ1; TRDD3 agrees at 12 bases. In germline, CDR1 is NSMFDY, CDR2 ISSIKDK. This CDR3 region has 24 residues. With 0 bases clipped from V and 0 bases from J, the junction kept 27 bases outside the gene matches. The CDR3 reads CAASAIRPSTHWGILGGDTDKLIF. Written as DNA, the CDR3 is TGTGCAGCAAGCGCGATAAGGCCTTCAACGCACTGGGGGATACTAGGAGGGGACACCGATAAACTCATCTTT.

Sample share makes this clone medium-sized. The chain links TRDV3 to TRDJ1, with D possibly being TRDD3 (6 bases). This CDR3 has 18 amino acids. Germline CDR1 reads TVYSNPD; CDR2 reads GDNSRS (reference sequence). With 4 bases removed from V and 0 bases from J, the gap between germline ends came to 27 bases. CDR3 residues: CASNKILQWGGNTDKLIF. CDR3 DNA sequence: TGTGCCTCGAATAAAATCCTGCAGTGGGGGGGAAACACCGATAAACTCATCTTT.

This clone turned up a few times. The chain carries TRDV3 and TRDJ1; TRDD3 matches 13 bases. The V and J ends lost 5 bases and 0 bases, in that order; junction bases with no gene match: 33. CDR1 is TVYSNPD and CDR2 is GDNSRS in the germline V gene (reference sequence). This CDR3 comprises 24 residues. DNA for the CDR3: TGTGCCGCGGGAGGGTCTTCCTACACGAACCTACTGGGGGATACGCCGCCGTACACCGATAAACTCATCTTT. As protein: CAAGGSSYTNLLGDTPPYTDKLIF.

Comments on this clone: A far larger clone is a single base away, which makes a read error likely. The V and J genes are TRDV1 and TRDJ3; 12 bases map to TRDD3. The CDR3 spans 25 residues. CDR1 is TSWWSYY and CDR2 is QGS in the germline V gene. CDR3 coding DNA: TGTGCTCTTGGGGAAAGGGGCACCCTACACTGGGGGATACTTCAAAGCTCCTGGGACACCCGACAGGTGTTTTTC. Encoded protein: CALGERGTLHWGILQSSWDTRQVFF.

This clone was detected only a few times. J is TRDJ3 and V is TRDV2; possibly TRDD3 for D (5 bases). V was pared by 2 bases and J by 0 bases, with 19 bases between. Germline assignment: CDR1 GEAIGNYY and CDR2 EKD. The CDR3 is 20 amino acids. In nucleotides, the CDR3 is TGTGCCTGTGACATGGCAGGGGGCTCATTTAACTCCTGGGACACCCGACAGATGTTTTTC. This codes for CACDMAGGSFNSWDTRQMFF.

Points on this clone: Other DNA sequences in the sample encode the same CDR3. The chain has TRDV1 and TRDJ1; weak D call: TRDD2 (9 bases). Looked up from germline, CDR1 is TSWWSYY and CDR2 is QGS. The V gene lost 1 base and the J gene lost 0 bases, with 45 bases spanning the gap. This CDR3 contains 27 residues. This CDR3 reads CALGERVGTFLRELTLWGMEYTDKLIF. Here the CDR3 DNA reads TGTGCTCTTGGGGAACGGGTTGGGACCTTCCTACGCGAGCTTACCCTTTGGGGGATGGAGTACACCGATAAACTCATCTTT.

V and J are TRDV1 and TRDJ1; a possible D gene is TRDD3 (6 bases). Looked up from germline, CDR1 is TSWWSYY and CDR2 is QGS. V lost 0 bases and J lost 8, with 10 bases in between. The CDR3 has 13 amino acids. This CDR3 is CALGELGGTKLIF. CDR3 in DNA: TGTGCTCTTGGGGAACTCGGGGGGACAAAACTCATCTTT.

This clone was detected a few times. V is TRDV1 and J is TRDJ1; 10 bases line up with TRDD3. Looked up from germline, CDR1 is TSWWSYY and CDR2 is QGS. The CDR3 sequence is 20 residues long. Trimming cost V 4 bases and J 0 bases; bases outside gene matches: 17. CDR3 nucleotide sequence: TGTGCTCTTGGGGCCCTTCCTAGCTGGGGGATAAGGGGCCACACCGATAAACTCATCTTT. It yields the protein CALGALPSWGIRGHTDKLIF.

On this clone: A single base separates this from a much larger clone, so it may be a read error. V and J are TRDV2 and TRDJ3, with TRDD3 identical over 12 bases. The CDR3 runs to 20 residues. Looked up from germline, CDR1 is GEAIGNYY and CDR2 is EKD. CDR3: CACDTSWGIRSSWDTRQTFF. The CDR3 bases are TGTGCCTGTGACACGTCCTGGGGGATACGGAGCTCCTGGGACACCCGACAGACGTTTTTC.

This clone was observed a handful of times. V usage is TRDV1 and J usage is TRDJ1; D gene uncertain. Germline V gives CDR1 TSWWSYY, CDR2 QGS. The CDR3 has 15 residues. V shed 1 base and J shed 3 bases, with 12 bases lying between them. CDR3 coding DNA: TGTGCTCTTGGGGAACCCGGAATCGGCCCCGATAAACTCATCTTT. Its translation: CALGEPGIGPDKLIF.

A single count supports this clone. One base away lies a much larger clone, so this may be a sequencing read error. This specimen includes other DNA sequences encoding the same CDR3. The rearrangement links TRDV2 to TRDJ2; 13 bases match TRDD3. In germline, CDR1 is GEAIGNYY, CDR2 EKD. The CDR3 length is 21 residues. The CDR3 protein is CACDPILLGDTHESQTAQLFF. CDR3 in DNA: TGTGCCTGTGACCCGATTTTACTGGGGGATACGCATGAATCTCAGACAGCGCAACTCTTCTTT.

The rearrangement uses TRDV1 and TRDJ1, with TRDD3 matching 9 bases. The CDR3 is made up of 21 amino acids. The germline V gene encodes CDR1 TSWWSYY and CDR2 QGS. Trimming cost V 3 bases and J 3 bases; bases outside gene matches: 23. The CDR3 nucleotides read TGTGCTCTTGGGGAGCGCGCCCTCCTGGGGGGATACAAGGAGTGGTCCGATAAACTCATCTTT. This gives the protein CALGERALLGGYKEWSDKLIF.

This clone was detected a few times. A far more abundant clone sits one base away, making this likely a read error. Other nucleotide sequences from this sample produce the same CDR3. This chain joins TRDV3 and TRDJ1; D may be TRDD3 (5 bases). This CDR3 spans 14 amino acids. CDR1 is TVYSNPD, CDR2 GDNSRS, per germline (reference sequence). CDR3 nucleotide sequence: TGCGCCTTTGAGACTCAAGGGGGGCTAGATAAACTCATCTTT. Protein sequence: CAFETQGGLDKLIF.

By share, this clone counts as medium-sized. The chain carries TRDV1 and TRDJ1; D is possibly TRDD2 (9 bases). The CDR3 is 22 amino acids. Between the trimmed V and J ends, which lost 2 bases and 0 bases, there was a span of 31 bases. Germline CDR1 is TSWWSYY and CDR2 is QGS. The CDR3 spells CALGEGSPSYIWDTPYTDKLIF. CDR3 bases: TGTGCTCTTGGGGAAGGGTCCCCTTCCTACATCTGGGATACGCCTTACACCGATAAACTCATCTTT.

This chain links TRDV1 with TRDJ1; TRDD3 matches at 9 bases. Germline lookup yields CDR1 TSWWSYY and CDR2 QGS. The CDR3 has 22 amino acids. The junction had 22 bases not matched to a gene; V was cut back by 2 bases and J by 0 bases. The CDR3 protein is CALGEWALYWGTPRDYTDKLIF. CDR3 DNA sequence: TGTGCTCTTGGGGAATGGGCCCTGTACTGGGGGACACCCAGGGATTACACCGATAAACTCATCTTT.

This clone was picked up a small number of times. The V and J genes are TRAV29/DV5 and TRDJ1, with TRDD3 as a possible D gene (6 bases). CDR1 is NSMFDY and CDR2 is ISSIKDK in the germline V gene. CDR3 length: 22 residues. V was pared by 0 bases and J by 0 bases, with 33 bases between. In DNA form, the CDR3 reads TGTGCAGCAAGCGTCTATGCCCTACTGGGACCCGATTCCCGCGGGTACACCGATAAACTCATCTTT. The encoded protein is CAASVYALLGPDSRGYTDKLIF.

This clone is a singleton in its sample. Other nucleotide sequences in the sample specify the same CDR3. The chain has TRDV3 and TRDJ1, with 13 bases aligning to TRDD3. The CDR3 extends over 22 amino acids. The J segment lost 2 bases and the V segment lost 4 bases, leaving 28 bases of the junction unmatched. In germline, CDR1 is TVYSNPD, CDR2 GDNSRS (reference sequence). This CDR3 is CASDPRGDCTGGYALRTDKLIF. CDR3 coding DNA: TGTGCCTCCGACCCCCGGGGTGATTGTACTGGGGGATACGCCCTTAGGACCGATAAACTCATCTTT.

V gene TRDV2 combines with J gene TRDJ1; no reliable D call. The V end lost 0 bases, the J end lost 0 bases, and 13 bases lay between the germline ends. The germline V gene has CDR1 GEAIGNYY and CDR2 EKD. The CDR3 runs 16 residues. CDR3 amino acids: CACDTVSNRDTDKLIF. CDR3 DNA sequence: TGTGCCTGTGACACCGTTTCCAATCGGGACACCGATAAACTCATCTTT.

This sequence joins TRDV1 and TRDJ1, with a possible D match to TRDD2 (5 bases). With 4 bases removed from V and 0 bases from J, the gap between germline ends came to 36 bases. The V gene's germline CDR1 is TSWWSYY and CDR2 QGS. This CDR3 is 23 amino acids long. Here the CDR3 DNA reads TGTGCTCTTGGGGTCGCCCCCAGCAGTCGTCGACCCCTTCGGTCAACCTACACCGATAAACTCATCTTT. It specifies CALGVAPSSRRPLRSTYTDKLIF.

As to this clone: This sequence is one base from a far larger clone and is likely a read error. Other DNA sequences in this sample translate to the same CDR3. The chain recombines TRDV1 with TRDJ1, with 13 nucleotides matching TRDD3. This CDR3 comprises 22 residues. Unmatched junction bases numbered 21, after V lost 3 bases and J lost 2 bases. Germline values: CDR1 TSWWSYY, CDR2 QGS. CDR3 loop: CALGDLSYPFHWGIRSTDKLIF. In DNA form, the CDR3 reads TGTGCTCTTGGGGACCTTTCCTATCCATTCCACTGGGGGATACGCAGTACCGATAAACTCATCTTT.

This clone occurred a few times. The chain carries TRDV1 and TRDJ1; D is unresolved. CDR1 is TSWWSYY and CDR2 is QGS in the germline V gene. CDR3 length: 16 residues. V was cut by 0 bases and J by 0 bases, with 11 bases left in between. CDR3 amino acids: CALGELYGRDTDKLIF. In DNA, the CDR3 is TGTGCTCTTGGGGAACTCTACGGACGGGACACCGATAAACTCATCTTT.

As concerns this clone: This may arise from a read error, as a much more abundant clone is one base away. The chain has TRDV2 and TRDJ1; 11 nucleotides line up with TRDD3. This CDR3 comprises 13 residues. Germline values: CDR1 GEAIGNYY, CDR2 EKD. V trimming: 1 base; J trimming: 13 bases; junction bases outside the gene matches: 7. This chain's CDR3 is CACDTGGYGGPIF. The CDR3, as DNA: TGTGCCTGTGACACTGGGGGATACGGGGGACCCATCTTT.

The chain joins TRDV1 to TRDJ1, with TRDD3 identical over 11 bases. J lost 4 bases, V lost 0 bases, and 31 bases had no gene match. This CDR3 contains 25 residues. Germline assignment: CDR1 TSWWSYY and CDR2 QGS. CDR3 residues: CALGELTSYPVLGDIYPPWFDKLIF. DNA for the CDR3: TGTGCTCTTGGGGAACTAACATCCTACCCTGTACTGGGGGATATATATCCCCCTTGGTTCGATAAACTCATCTTT.